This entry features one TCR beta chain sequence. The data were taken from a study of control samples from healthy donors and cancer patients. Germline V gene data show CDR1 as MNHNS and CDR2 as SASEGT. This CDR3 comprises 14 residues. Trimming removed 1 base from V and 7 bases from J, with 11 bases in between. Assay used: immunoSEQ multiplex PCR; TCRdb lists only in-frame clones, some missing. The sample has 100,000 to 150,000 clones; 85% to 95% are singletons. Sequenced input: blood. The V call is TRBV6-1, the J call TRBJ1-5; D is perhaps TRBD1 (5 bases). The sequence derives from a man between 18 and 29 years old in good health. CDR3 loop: CASSEGQGLQPQHF. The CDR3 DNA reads TGTGCCAGCAGTGAAGGGCAGGGATTGCAGCCCCAGCATTTT.